This T cell receptor beta chain was identified in a study of early T cells in non-severe SARS-CoV-2 infection. The CDR3 consists of 14 residues. Deletions cut 3 bases from V and 7 bases from J, with 16 bases between. TCRdb re-called the 5' RACE reads through MiXCR, storing one row per CDR3 protein. The table includes some 66,000 distinct CDR3 sequences, under 15% detected once. The material sequenced was whole blood. This clonotype originated in an adult who was a healthcare worker with PCR-confirmed SARS-CoV-2 infection or an uninfected control (not recorded which). The chain has TRBV12-3 or TRBV12-4 and TRBJ2-7; the D gene is possibly TRBD2 (5 bases). The CDR3 spells CASSFGDYRLEQYF. The CDR3, as DNA: TGTGCCAGCAGTTTCGGTGACTACCGACTAGAGCAGTACTTC.